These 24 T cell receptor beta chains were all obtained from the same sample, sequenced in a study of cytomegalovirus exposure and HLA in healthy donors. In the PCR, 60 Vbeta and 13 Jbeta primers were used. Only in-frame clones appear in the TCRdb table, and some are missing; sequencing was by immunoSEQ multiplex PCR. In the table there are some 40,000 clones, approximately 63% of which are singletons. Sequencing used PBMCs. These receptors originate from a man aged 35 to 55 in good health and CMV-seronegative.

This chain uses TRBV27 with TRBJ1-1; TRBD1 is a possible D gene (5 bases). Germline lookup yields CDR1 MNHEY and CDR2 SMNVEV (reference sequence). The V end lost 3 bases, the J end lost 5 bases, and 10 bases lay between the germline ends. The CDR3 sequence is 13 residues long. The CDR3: CASSLTEGTEAFF. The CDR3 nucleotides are TGTGCCAGCAGTTTGACGGAGGGGACTGAAGCTTTCTTT.

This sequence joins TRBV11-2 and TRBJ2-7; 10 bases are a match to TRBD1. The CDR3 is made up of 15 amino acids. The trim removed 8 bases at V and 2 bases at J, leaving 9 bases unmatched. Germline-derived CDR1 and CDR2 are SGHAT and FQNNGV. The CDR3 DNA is TGTGCCAGCCGTCGTCCCGGGACAGGGGCCTACGAGCAGTACTTC. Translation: CASRRPGTGAYEQYF.

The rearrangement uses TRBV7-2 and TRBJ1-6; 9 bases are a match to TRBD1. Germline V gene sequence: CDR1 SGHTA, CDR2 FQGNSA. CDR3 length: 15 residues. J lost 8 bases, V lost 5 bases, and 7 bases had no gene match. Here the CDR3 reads CASSVTGGGDSPLHF. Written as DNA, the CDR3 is TGTGCCAGCAGCGTAACAGGGGGCGGCGATTCACCCCTCCACTTT.

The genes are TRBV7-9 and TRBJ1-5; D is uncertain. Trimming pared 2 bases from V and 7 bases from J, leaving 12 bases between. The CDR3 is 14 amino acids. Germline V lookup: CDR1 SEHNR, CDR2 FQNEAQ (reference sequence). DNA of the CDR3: TGTGCCAGCAGCTTATCGGAGGGTAACCAGCCCCAGCATTTT. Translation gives CASSLSEGNQPQHF.

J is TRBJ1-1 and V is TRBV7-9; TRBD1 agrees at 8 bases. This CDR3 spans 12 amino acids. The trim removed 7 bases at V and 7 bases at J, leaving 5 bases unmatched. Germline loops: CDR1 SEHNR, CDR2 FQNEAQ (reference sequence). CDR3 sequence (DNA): TGTGCCAGCACCCCACAGGGGGGTGAAGCTTTCTTT. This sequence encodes CASTPQGGEAFF.

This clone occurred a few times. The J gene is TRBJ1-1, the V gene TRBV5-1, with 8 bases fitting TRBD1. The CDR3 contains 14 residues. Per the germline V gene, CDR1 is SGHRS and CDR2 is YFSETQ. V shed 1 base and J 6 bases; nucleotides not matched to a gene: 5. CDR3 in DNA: TGCGCCAGCAGCTTGCTCCAGGGGGCCTCTGAAGCTTTCTTT. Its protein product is CASSLLQGASEAFF.

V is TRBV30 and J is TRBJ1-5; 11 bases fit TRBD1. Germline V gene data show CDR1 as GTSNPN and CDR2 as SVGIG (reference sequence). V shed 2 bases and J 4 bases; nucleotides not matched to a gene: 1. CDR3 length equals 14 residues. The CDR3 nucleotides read TGTGCCTGGAGTCGGGACAGGGGGAATCAGCCCCAGCATTTT. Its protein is CAWSRDRGNQPQHF.

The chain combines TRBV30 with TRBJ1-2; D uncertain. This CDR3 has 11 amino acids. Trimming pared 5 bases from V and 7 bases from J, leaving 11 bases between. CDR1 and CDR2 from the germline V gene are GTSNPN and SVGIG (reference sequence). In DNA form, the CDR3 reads TGTGCCTGGTATCTCCCAGGTGGCTACACCTTC. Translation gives CAWYLPGGYTF.

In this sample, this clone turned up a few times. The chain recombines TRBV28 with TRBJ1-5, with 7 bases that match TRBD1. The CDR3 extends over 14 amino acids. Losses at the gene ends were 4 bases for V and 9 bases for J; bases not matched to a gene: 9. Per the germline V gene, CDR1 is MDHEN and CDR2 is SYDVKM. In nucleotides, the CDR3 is TGTGCCAGCAGTTCCGGGACAGATCATCCGCCCCAGCATTTT. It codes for CASSSGTDHPPQHF.

The CDR3 loop is CASSEPRGGPNSPLHF. Here the CDR3 DNA reads TGTGCCAGCAGTGAACCCCGAGGAGGGCCTAATTCACCCCTCCACTTT. This chain uses TRBV25-1 with TRBJ1-6, with no clear D. Germline CDR1 MGHDK, CDR2 SYGVNS. The CDR3 extends over 16 amino acids. Trimming pared 2 bases from V and 6 bases from J, leaving 14 bases between.

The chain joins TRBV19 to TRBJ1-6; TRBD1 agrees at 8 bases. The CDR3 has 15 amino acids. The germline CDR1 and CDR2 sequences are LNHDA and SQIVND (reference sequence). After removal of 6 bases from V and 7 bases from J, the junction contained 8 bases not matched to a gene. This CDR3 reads CASSPTGDGNSPLHF. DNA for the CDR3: TGTGCCAGTAGCCCGACAGGGGATGGGAATTCACCCCTCCACTTT.

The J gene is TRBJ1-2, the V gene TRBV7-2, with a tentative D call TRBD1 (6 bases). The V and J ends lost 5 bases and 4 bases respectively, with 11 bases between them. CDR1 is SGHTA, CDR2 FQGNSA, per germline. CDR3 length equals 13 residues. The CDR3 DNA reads TGTGCCAGCAGCACCCGGGACATCTATGGCTACACCTTC. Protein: CASSTRDIYGYTF.

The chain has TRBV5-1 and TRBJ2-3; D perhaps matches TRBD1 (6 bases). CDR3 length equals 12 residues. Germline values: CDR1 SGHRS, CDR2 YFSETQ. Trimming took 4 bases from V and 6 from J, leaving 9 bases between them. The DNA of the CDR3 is TGCGCCAGCAGCCGTGACAGGGATACGCAGTATTTT. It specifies CASSRDRDTQYF.

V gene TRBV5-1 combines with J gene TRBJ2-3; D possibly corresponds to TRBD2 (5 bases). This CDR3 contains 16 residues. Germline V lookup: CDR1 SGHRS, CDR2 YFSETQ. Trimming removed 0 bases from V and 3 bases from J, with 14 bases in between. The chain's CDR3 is CASSLGDAAATDTQYF. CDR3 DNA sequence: TGCGCCAGCAGCTTGGGGGATGCAGCGGCGACAGATACGCAGTATTTT.

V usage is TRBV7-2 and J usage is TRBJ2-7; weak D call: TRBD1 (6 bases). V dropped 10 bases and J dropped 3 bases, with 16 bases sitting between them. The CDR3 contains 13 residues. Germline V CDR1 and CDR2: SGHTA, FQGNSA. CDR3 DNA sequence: TGTGCCACCGCGGACAGACCGGTCTACGAGCAGTACTTC. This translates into CATADRPVYEQYF.

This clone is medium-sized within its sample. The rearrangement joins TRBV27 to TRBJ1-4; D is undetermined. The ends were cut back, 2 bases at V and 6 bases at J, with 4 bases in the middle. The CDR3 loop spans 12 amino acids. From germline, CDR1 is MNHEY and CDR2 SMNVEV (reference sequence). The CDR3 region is CASSLPDEKLFF. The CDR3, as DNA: TGTGCCAGCAGTTTACCGGATGAAAAACTGTTTTTT.

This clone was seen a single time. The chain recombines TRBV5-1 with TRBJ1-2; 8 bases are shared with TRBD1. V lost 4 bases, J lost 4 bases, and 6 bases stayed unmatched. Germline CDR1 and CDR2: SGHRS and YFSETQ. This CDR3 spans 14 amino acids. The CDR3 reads CASSPSGGAYGYTF. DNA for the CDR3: TGCGCCAGCAGCCCCTCAGGGGGCGCCTATGGCTACACCTTC.

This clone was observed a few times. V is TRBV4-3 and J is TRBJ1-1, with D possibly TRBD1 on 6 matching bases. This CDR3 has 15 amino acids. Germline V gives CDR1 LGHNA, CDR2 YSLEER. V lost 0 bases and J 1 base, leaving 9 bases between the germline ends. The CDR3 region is CASSQDTGRNTEAFF. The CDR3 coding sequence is TGCGCCAGCAGCCAAGACACAGGGCGGAACACTGAAGCTTTCTTT.

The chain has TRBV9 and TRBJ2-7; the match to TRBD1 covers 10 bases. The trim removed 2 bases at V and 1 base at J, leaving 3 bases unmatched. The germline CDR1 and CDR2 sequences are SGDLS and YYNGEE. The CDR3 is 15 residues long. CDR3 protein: CASSVSGQGSYEQYF. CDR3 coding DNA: TGTGCCAGCAGCGTCTCGGGACAGGGGTCCTACGAGCAGTACTTC.

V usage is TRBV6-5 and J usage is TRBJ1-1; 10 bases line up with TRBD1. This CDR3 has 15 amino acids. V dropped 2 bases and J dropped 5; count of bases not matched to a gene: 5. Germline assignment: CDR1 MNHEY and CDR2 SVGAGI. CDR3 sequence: CASSYTRDRGTEAFF. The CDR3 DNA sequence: TGTGCCAGCAGTTACACCCGGGACAGGGGTACTGAAGCTTTCTTT.

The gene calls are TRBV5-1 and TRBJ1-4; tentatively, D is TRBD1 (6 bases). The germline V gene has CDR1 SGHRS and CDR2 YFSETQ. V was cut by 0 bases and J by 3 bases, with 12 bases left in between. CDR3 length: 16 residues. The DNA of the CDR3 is TGCGCCAGCAGCTTGGCGGAGGGGGGGTCTAATGAAAAACTGTTTTTT. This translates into CASSLAEGGSNEKLFF.

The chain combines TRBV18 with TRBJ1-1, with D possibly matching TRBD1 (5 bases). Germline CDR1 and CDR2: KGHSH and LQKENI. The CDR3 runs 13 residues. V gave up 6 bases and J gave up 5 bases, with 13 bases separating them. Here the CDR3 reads CASSSDSGTEAFF. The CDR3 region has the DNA TGTGCCAGCTCCTCAGACAGTGGGACTGAAGCTTTCTTT.

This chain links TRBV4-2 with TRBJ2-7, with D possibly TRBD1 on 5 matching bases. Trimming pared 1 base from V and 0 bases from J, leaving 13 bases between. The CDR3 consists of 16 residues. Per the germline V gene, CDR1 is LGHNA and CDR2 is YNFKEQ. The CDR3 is CASSQGSQDNSYEQYF. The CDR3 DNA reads TGTGCCAGCAGCCAAGGTTCTCAGGACAACTCCTACGAGCAGTACTTC.

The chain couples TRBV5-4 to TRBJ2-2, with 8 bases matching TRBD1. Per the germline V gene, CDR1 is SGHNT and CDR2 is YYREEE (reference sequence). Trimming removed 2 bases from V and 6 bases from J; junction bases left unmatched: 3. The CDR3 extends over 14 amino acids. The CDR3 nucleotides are TGTGCCAGCAGCTTACGCAGGGGGCCCGGGGAGCTGTTTTTT. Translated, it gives CASSLRRGPGELFF.